The 20 T cell receptor beta chains presented below share a single source sample, sequenced in a study of T cells in localized non-small cell lung cancer. The method was immunoSEQ multiplex PCR; TCRdb's version includes in-frame clones alone and lacks a portion of them. The top ten hold roughly 2.5% of the sample, which has about 41,000 clones, roughly 86% seen once. This material consisted of peripheral blood, taken before any cancer treatment. Receptors originate from a female donor of 60 years or more with stage I squamous cell lung carcinoma.

J is TRBJ1-4 and V is TRBV9, with D perhaps TRBD1 (5 bases). Per the germline V gene, CDR1 is SGDLS and CDR2 is YYNGEE. Trimming shortened V by 0 bases and J by 8 bases, and 14 bases separated the two germline ends. The length of the CDR3 is 15 residues. The CDR3 sequence: CASSVGNQKGEKLFF. DNA for the CDR3: TGTGCCAGCAGCGTAGGAAACCAAAAGGGGGAAAAACTGTTTTTT.

The chain uses TRBV2 and TRBJ1-1; a weak D match, TRBD1 (5 bases). The CDR3 is 13 residues long. The germline gives CDR1 SNHLY, CDR2 FYNNEI. The V end lost 3 bases, the J end lost 4 bases, and 9 bases lay between the germline ends. CDR3 nucleotides: TGTGCCAGCAGTGATCAGGGAGCCACTGAAGCTTTCTTT. It encodes CASSDQGATEAFF.

The rearrangement joins TRBV11-2 to TRBJ2-5, with D tentatively TRBD2 (6 bases). Germline assignment: CDR1 SGHAT and CDR2 FQNNGV. Trimming took 1 base from V and 8 from J, leaving 23 bases between them. The CDR3 runs to 17 residues. DNA of the CDR3: TGTGCCAGCAGCTTAGCAGCCGGGGGTGGGCTTGGGCAAACCCAGTACTTC. Protein sequence: CASSLAAGGGLGQTQYF.

The gene calls are TRBV7-2 and TRBJ2-3; no reliable D call. The germline CDR1 and CDR2 sequences are SGHTA and FQGNSA. This CDR3 region has 15 residues. The ends were cut back, 1 base at V and 0 bases at J, with 8 bases in the middle. CDR3 in amino acids: CASSLGHSSTDTQYF. CDR3 DNA sequence: TGTGCCAGCAGCTTAGGGCACAGCAGCACAGATACGCAGTATTTT. The variable domain in full, completed from reference TRBV7-2 and TRBJ2-3, reads GAGVSQSPSNKVTEKGKDVELRCDPISGHTALYWYRQSLGQGLEFLIYFQGNSAPDKSGLPSDRFSAERTGGSVSTLTIQRTQQEDSAVYLCASSLGHSSTDTQYFGPGTRLTVL.

V is TRBV11-2 and J is TRBJ2-5; D remains unclear. Germline V gives CDR1 SGHAT, CDR2 FQNNGV. The length of the CDR3 is 13 residues. Trimming took off 5 bases at V and 2 bases at J, with 9 bases between the two ends. CDR3 amino acids: CASSVGFQETQYF. The DNA for the CDR3 is TGTGCCAGCAGCGTCGGTTTTCAAGAGACCCAGTACTTC.

Of note for this clone: This sample also contains other DNA sequences that code for the same CDR3. The gene calls are TRBV7-9 and TRBJ1-5; TRBD1 is a possible D gene (6 bases). V was clipped by 5 bases and J by 5 bases, with 13 bases between them. CDR3 length: 14 residues. Germline values: CDR1 SEHNR, CDR2 FQNEAQ (reference sequence). The CDR3 is CASSPGGQDQPQHF. The CDR3 DNA is TGTGCCAGCAGCCCTGGGGGGCAAGATCAGCCCCAGCATTTT.

CDR3 in amino acids: CASSEWVGGDGANVLTF. The CDR3 nucleotides are TGTGCCAGCAGTGAATGGGTAGGGGGCGATGGGGCCAACGTCCTGACTTTC. This chain links TRBV2 with TRBJ2-6, with TRBD1 matching over 7 bases. The length of the CDR3 is 17 residues. V dropped 2 bases and J dropped 3; count of bases not matched to a gene: 7. The germline CDR1 and CDR2 sequences are SNHLY and FYNNEI. Together with reference TRBV2 and TRBJ2-6, the CDR3 gives the full variable domain: EPEVTQTPSHQVTQMGQEVILRCVPISNHLYFYWYRQILGQKVEFLVSFYNNEISEKSEIFDDQFSVERPDGSNFTLKIRSTKLEDSAMYFCASSEWVGGDGANVLTFGAGSRLTVL.

This clone was recorded only once. The chain has TRBV9 and TRBJ2-1; 7 nucleotides line up with TRBD2. Germline V CDR1 and CDR2: SGDLS, YYNGEE. This CDR3 has 15 amino acids. V was pared by 2 bases and J by 8 bases, with 10 bases of the junction left unmatched. CDR3 in amino acids: CASSVRTSKAHEQFF. DNA of the CDR3: TGTGCCAGCAGCGTTAGGACTAGTAAGGCCCATGAGCAGTTCTTC.

The V gene is TRBV27, the J gene TRBJ2-2; D is unresolved. CDR1 is MNHEY and CDR2 is SMNVEV in the germline V gene (reference sequence). V lost 2 bases, J lost 10 bases, and 8 bases lay in between. The CDR3 runs 12 residues. The CDR3 DNA reads TGTGCCAGCAGTTTAGAAGGAGTGGAGCTGTTTTTT. Residues: CASSLEGVELFF.

This chain uses TRBV5-4 with TRBJ2-1, with no clear D. CDR3 length: 16 residues. The ends were cut back, 2 bases at V and 0 bases at J, with 12 bases in the middle. The V gene's germline CDR1 is SGHNT and CDR2 YYREEE (reference sequence). DNA of the CDR3: TGTGCCAGCAGCTTAGGTCCGACGAGCTCCTACAATGAGCAGTTCTTC. Its protein is CASSLGPTSSYNEQFF. Drawing the rest from reference TRBV5-4 and TRBJ2-1, the complete variable domain is ETGVTQSPTHLIKTRGQQVTLRCSSQSGHNTVSWYQQALGQGPQFIFQYYREEENGRGNFPPRFSGLQFPNYSSELNVNALELDDSALYLCASSLGPTSSYNEQFFGPGTRLTVL.

DNA of the CDR3: TGCGCCAGCAGCCGTCACAACTTCGGACTAGCCAAAGCCTACAATGAGCAGTTCTTC. Translating it yields CASSRHNFGLAKAYNEQFF. This rearrangement joins TRBV5-1 to TRBJ2-1; 8 bases align to TRBD2. This CDR3 is 19 amino acids long. Losses at the gene ends were 4 bases for V and 2 bases for J; bases not matched to a gene: 17. Germline assignment: CDR1 SGHRS and CDR2 YFSETQ.

V usage is TRBV7-9 and J usage is TRBJ2-7; 7 positions agree with TRBD1. Germline assignment: CDR1 SEHNR and CDR2 FQNEAQ (reference sequence). The CDR3 is 14 residues long. The trim removed 6 bases at V and 2 bases at J, leaving 7 bases unmatched. Written as DNA, the CDR3 is TGTGCCAGCAGTTCCGACAGGGATACCTACGAGCAGTACTTC. Residues: CASSSDRDTYEQYF. The whole variable domain, remainder taken from reference TRBV7-9 and TRBJ2-7, is DTGVSQNPRHKITKRGQNVTFRCDPISEHNRLYWYRQTLGQGPEFLTYFQNEAQLEKSRLLSDRFSAERPKGSFSTLEIQRTEQGDSAMYLCASSSDRDTYEQYFGPGTRLTVT.

This sequence joins TRBV28 and TRBJ2-3; D is unclear. The germline gives CDR1 MDHEN, CDR2 SYDVKM. The CDR3 spans 14 residues. V shed 2 bases and J shed 2 bases, with 8 bases lying between them. The CDR3 nucleotides are TGTGCCAGCAGTTTACAATACACCACAGATACGCAGTATTTT. This translates into CASSLQYTTDTQYF.

This chain connects TRBV7-9 to TRBJ1-2; tentative D call: TRBD1 (5 bases). Germline V gene lookup returns CDR1 SEHNR and CDR2 FQNEAQ (reference sequence). The CDR3 has 12 residues. V dropped 5 bases and J dropped 7 bases, with 11 bases sitting between them. CDR3 sequence: CASSTTGTGYTF. The DNA for the CDR3 is TGTGCCAGCAGCACCACAGGTACTGGCTACACCTTC.

This chain joins TRBV11-3 and TRBJ2-1; 8 positions agree with TRBD2. V gave up 0 bases and J gave up 4 bases; unmatched junction bases: 5. Looked up from germline, CDR1 is SGHNT and CDR2 is YENEEA. This CDR3 has 16 residues. The CDR3 here is CASSLDTGGRYNEQFF. Written as DNA, the CDR3 is TGTGCCAGCAGCTTAGATACCGGCGGGAGGTACAATGAGCAGTTCTTC.

The rearrangement uses TRBV2 and TRBJ1-2; D unresolved. The CDR3 sequence is 12 residues long. The V end lost 4 bases, the J end lost 2 bases, and 5 bases lay between the germline ends. Germline loops: CDR1 SNHLY, CDR2 FYNNEI. The CDR3 sequence: CASSAQNYGYTF. Here the CDR3 DNA reads TGTGCCAGCAGTGCTCAGAACTATGGCTACACCTTC. Based on the CDR3 plus reference TRBV2 and TRBJ1-2, the full variable domain is EPEVTQTPSHQVTQMGQEVILRCVPISNHLYFYWYRQILGQKVEFLVSFYNNEISEKSEIFDDQFSVERPDGSNFTLKIRSTKLEDSAMYFCASSAQNYGYTFGSGTRLTVV.

The gene calls are TRBV7-9 and TRBJ1-5; D uncertain. Germline loops: CDR1 SEHNR, CDR2 FQNEAQ (reference sequence). Deletions cut 5 bases from V and 3 bases from J, with 11 bases between. CDR3 length equals 14 residues. For the CDR3, the DNA is TGTGCCAGCAGCAAAGACGGACTCAATCAGCCCCAGCATTTT. Protein sequence: CASSKDGLNQPQHF.

This chain connects TRBV19 to TRBJ2-5; 13 positions agree with TRBD2. The germline CDR1 and CDR2 sequences are LNHDA and SQIVND (reference sequence). This CDR3 region has 16 residues. V lost 5 bases and J lost 5; bases outside the gene matches: 8. In DNA, the CDR3 is TGTGCCAGTAGTTGGCGACTAGCGGGAGGCCCGGAGACCCAGTACTTC. This translates into CASSWRLAGGPETQYF.

This clone was seen once. The gene calls are TRBV2 and TRBJ2-3; no clear D gene. The CDR3 contains 12 residues. V was cut by 4 bases and J by 4 bases, with 6 bases left in between. Germline lookup yields CDR1 SNHLY and CDR2 FYNNEI. The CDR3 DNA reads as TGTGCCAGCAGTGTAAGGGCAGATACGCAGTATTTT. Translating it yields CASSVRADTQYF.

The chain joins TRBV30 to TRBJ2-3, with a tentative D call TRBD1 (6 bases). This CDR3 is built from 14 residues. V was clipped by 2 bases and J by 4 bases, with 13 bases between them. Germline V gene data show CDR1 as GTSNPN and CDR2 as SVGIG (reference sequence). As DNA, the CDR3 is TGTGCCTGGAGTCAGGGCAGGGGCGCAGATACGCAGTATTTT. Protein: CAWSQGRGADTQYF.